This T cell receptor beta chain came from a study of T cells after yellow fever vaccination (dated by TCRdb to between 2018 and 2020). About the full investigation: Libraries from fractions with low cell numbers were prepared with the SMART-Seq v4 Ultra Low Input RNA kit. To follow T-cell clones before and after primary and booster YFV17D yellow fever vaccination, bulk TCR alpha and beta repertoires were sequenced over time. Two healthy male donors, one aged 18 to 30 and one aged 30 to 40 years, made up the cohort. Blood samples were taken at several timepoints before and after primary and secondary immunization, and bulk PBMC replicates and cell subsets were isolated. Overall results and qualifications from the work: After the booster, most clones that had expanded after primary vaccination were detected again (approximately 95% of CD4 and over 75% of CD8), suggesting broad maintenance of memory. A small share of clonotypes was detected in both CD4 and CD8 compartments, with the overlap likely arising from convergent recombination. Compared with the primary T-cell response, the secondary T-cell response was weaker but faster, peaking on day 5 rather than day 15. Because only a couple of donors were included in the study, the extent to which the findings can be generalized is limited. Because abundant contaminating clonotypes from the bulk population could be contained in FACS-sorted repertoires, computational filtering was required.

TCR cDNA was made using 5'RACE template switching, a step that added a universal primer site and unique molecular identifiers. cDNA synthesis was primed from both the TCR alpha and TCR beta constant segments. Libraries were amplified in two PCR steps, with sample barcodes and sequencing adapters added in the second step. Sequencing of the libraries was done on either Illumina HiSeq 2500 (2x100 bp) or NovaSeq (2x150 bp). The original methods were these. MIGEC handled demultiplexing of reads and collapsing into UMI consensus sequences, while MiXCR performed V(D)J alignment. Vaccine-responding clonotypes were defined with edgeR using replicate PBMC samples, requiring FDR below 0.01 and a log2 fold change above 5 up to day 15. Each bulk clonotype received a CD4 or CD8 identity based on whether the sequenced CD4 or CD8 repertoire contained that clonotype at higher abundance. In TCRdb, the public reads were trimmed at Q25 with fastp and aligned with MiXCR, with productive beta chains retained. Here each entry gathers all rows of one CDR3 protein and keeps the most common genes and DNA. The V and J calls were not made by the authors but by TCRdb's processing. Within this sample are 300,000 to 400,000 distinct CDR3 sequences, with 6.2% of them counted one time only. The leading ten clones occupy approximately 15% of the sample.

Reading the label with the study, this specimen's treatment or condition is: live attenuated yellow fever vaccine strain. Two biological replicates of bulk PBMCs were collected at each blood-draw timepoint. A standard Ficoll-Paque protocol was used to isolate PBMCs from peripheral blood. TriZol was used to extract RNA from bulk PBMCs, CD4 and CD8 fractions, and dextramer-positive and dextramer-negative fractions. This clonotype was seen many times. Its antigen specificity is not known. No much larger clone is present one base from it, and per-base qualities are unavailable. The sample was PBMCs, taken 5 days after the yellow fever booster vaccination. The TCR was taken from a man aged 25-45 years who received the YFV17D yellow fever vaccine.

The CDR3 loop reads CASSQQMGSYEQYF. The bases read TGTGCCAGCAGCCAACAAATGGGGTCCTACGAGCAGTACTTC. The chain is made from TRBV7-2 and TRBJ2-7; the D gene remains uncertain. The CDR3 holds 14 amino acids from the cysteine to the phenylalanine. Here the CDR3 DNA is all that survives: 42 bases in frame from base 1. Taken from the germline V gene, the CDR1 and CDR2 loops are SGHTA and FQGNSA. V is reduced by 5 bases and J by 1 base, leaving a spacing of 12 bases between them.